The 20 T cell receptor beta chains given below trace back to one sample, sequenced in a study of long-term antiretroviral therapy in people with HIV. With survey level as its setting, the immunoSEQ assay was v3.0. Clones were sequenced by immunoSEQ multiplex PCR, and TCRdb holds only the in-frame ones, with some missing. Of tens of thousands of clones in the sample, nearly 95% were seen once. The sample in question was unsorted PBMCs, obtained 3.7 years after starting antiretroviral therapy. The receptor source for this set is a woman aged 50 to 60 with HIV.

The chain is built from TRBV5-1 and TRBJ1-6; unclear D gene. The V end was cut by 3 bases, the J end by 10 bases, with 11 bases between. The CDR3 contains 13 residues. The V gene's germline CDR1 is SGHRS and CDR2 YFSETQ. CDR3: CASSWVPISPLHF. The CDR3 coding sequence is TGCGCCAGCAGCTGGGTTCCGATCTCACCCCTCCACTTT.

This clone was detected only once. This chain uses TRBV4-3 with TRBJ2-3; 12 bases align to TRBD2. The V segment lost 0 bases and the J segment 1 base; nucleotides outside the gene matches: 14. This CDR3 is 21 amino acids long. Germline V gene data show CDR1 as LGHNA and CDR2 as YSLEER. CDR3 protein: CASSQDPPTSGGPTGTDTQYF. The CDR3 DNA follows: TGCGCCAGCAGCCAAGATCCCCCTACTAGCGGGGGGCCCACTGGCACAGATACGCAGTATTTT.

The rearrangement joins TRBV7-9 to TRBJ1-4; D is possibly TRBD1 (6 bases). Germline CDR1 reads SEHNR; CDR2 reads FQNEAQ (reference sequence). There are 15 residues in the CDR3. Trimming took off 5 bases at V and 8 bases at J, with 18 bases between the two ends. The CDR3 reads CASSPPGEVREKLFF. The CDR3 region has the DNA TGTGCCAGCAGCCCTCCAGGGGAGGTACGAGAAAAACTGTTTTTT. The variable domain in full, completed from reference TRBV7-9 and TRBJ1-4, reads DTGVSQNPRHKITKRGQNVTFRCDPISEHNRLYWYRQTLGQGPEFLTYFQNEAQLEKSRLLSDRFSAERPKGSFSTLEIQRTEQGDSAMYLCASSPPGEVREKLFFGSGTQLSVL.

This chain connects TRBV10-3 to TRBJ1-1, with D unclear. This CDR3 has 15 residues. V was shortened by 2 bases and J by 1 base, with 11 bases between the two germline ends. CDR1 ENHRY and CDR2 SYGVKD come from the germline V gene. The CDR3 DNA follows: TGTGCCATCAGTGAGGACCGTTACGAGAACACTGAAGCTTTCTTT. Translating gives CAISEDRYENTEAFF.

This chain uses TRBV30 with TRBJ2-1, with TRBD2 matching over 14 bases. V shed 2 bases and J 8 bases; nucleotides not matched to a gene: 5. CDR3 length: 15 residues. Per the germline V gene, CDR1 is GTSNPN and CDR2 is SVGIG (reference sequence). CDR3 nucleotide sequence: TGTGCCTGGAGTAAGACTAGCGGGGGGGGATATGAGCAGTTCTTC. This gives the protein CAWSKTSGGGYEQFF. The entire variable domain, with the rest obtained from reference TRBV30 and TRBJ2-1, is as follows: SQTIHQWPATLVQPVGSPLSLECTVEGTSNPNLYWYRQAAGRGLQLLFYSVGIGQISSEVPQNLSASRPQDRQFILSSKKLLLSDSGFYLCAWSKTSGGGYEQFFGPGTRLTVL.

This clone was recorded only once. This chain's CDR3 is CASSQDRGLVEAFF. DNA of the CDR3: TGTGCCAGCAGCCAAGATAGGGGGCTGGTGGAAGCTTTCTTT. This rearrangement joins TRBV4-2 to TRBJ1-1, with TRBD1 matching 7 bases. CDR1 and CDR2 from the germline V gene are LGHNA and YNFKEQ. The CDR3 loop spans 14 amino acids. V gave up 0 bases and J gave up 8 bases; unmatched junction bases: 6.

Only one count was recorded for this clone. The V call is TRBV5-6, the J call TRBJ1-2, with 12 bases aligning to TRBD1. The germline CDR1 and CDR2 sequences are SGHDT and YYEEEE. There are 17 residues in the CDR3. Unmatched junction bases numbered 10, after V lost 5 bases and J lost 2 bases. The CDR3 loop reads CASSGGQGANTNYGYTF. CDR3 nucleotide sequence: TGTGCCAGCAGTGGGGGACAGGGGGCGAATACCAACTATGGCTACACCTTC.

The CDR3, as DNA: TGTGCCAGCAGCTTACAGGGCAGGGGCACTGAAGCTTTCTTT. Encoded protein: CASSLQGRGTEAFF. J is TRBJ1-1 and V is TRBV7-2; a weak D match, TRBD1 (6 bases). This CDR3 region has 14 residues. CDR1 is SGHTA, CDR2 FQGNSA, per germline. V dropped 2 bases and J dropped 4 bases, with 11 bases sitting between them.

Points on this clone: At one end the junction does not follow the germline gene, possibly because of a read error. The V gene is TRBV20-1, the J gene TRBJ1-1; 7 bases fit TRBD1. Germline V gene sequence: CDR1 DFQATT, CDR2 SNEGSKA (reference sequence). The CDR3 totals 10 residues. CDR3 coding DNA: TGCAGTGCTATCCGACAGGGACCGATCTTT. The encoded protein is CSAIRQGPIF.

This chain uses TRBV10-3 with TRBJ2-7, with no clear D. V dropped 2 bases and J dropped 2 bases, with 7 bases sitting between them. The CDR3 spans 13 residues. Germline V gives CDR1 ENHRY, CDR2 SYGVKD. CDR3 amino acids: CAISEARAYEQYF. CDR3 DNA: TGTGCCATCAGTGAGGCCAGAGCCTACGAGCAGTACTTC.

The chain employs TRBV14 and TRBJ1-2; the D gene is possibly TRBD1 (6 bases). Trimming shortened V by 0 bases and J by 2 bases, and 13 bases separated the two germline ends. The CDR3 sequence is 16 residues long. CDR1 SGHDN and CDR2 FVKESK come from the germline V gene. CDR3 bases: TGTGCCAGCAGCCAAGATTGGGGGACACCGAACTATGGCTACACCTTC. The encoded protein is CASSQDWGTPNYGYTF. Drawing the rest from reference TRBV14 and TRBJ1-2, the complete variable domain is EAGVTQFPSHSVIEKGQTVTLRCDPISGHDNLYWYRRVMGKEIKFLLHFVKESKQDESGMPNNRFLAERTGGTYSTLKVQPAELEDSGVYFCASSQDWGTPNYGYTFGSGTRLTVV.

V is TRBV9 and J is TRBJ1-1; no clear D. Germline CDR1 is SGDLS and CDR2 is YYNGEE. V was trimmed by 3 bases and J by 2 bases, leaving 8 bases between them. CDR3 length equals 13 residues. In DNA form, the CDR3 reads TGTGCCAGCAGCGCACCCCCTAACACTGAAGCTTTCTTT. The encoded protein is CASSAPPNTEAFF.

The DNA for the CDR3 is TGTGCCAGCAGCTTAGATCGGGTCTCTATCGGCCCCGGGGAGCTGTTTTTT. Its protein is CASSLDRVSIGPGELFF. The chain couples TRBV11-2 to TRBJ2-2; D not resolved. Per germline, CDR1 SGHAT and CDR2 FQNNGV. The V and J ends lost 0 bases and 6 bases respectively, with 17 bases between them. The CDR3 loop spans 17 amino acids.

This clone was observed once. The gene calls are TRBV14 and TRBJ2-3, with a tentative D call TRBD2 (5 bases). The germline gives CDR1 SGHDN, CDR2 FVKESK. With 1 base removed from V and 2 bases from J, the gap between germline ends came to 16 bases. The length of the CDR3 is 17 residues. CDR3 amino acids: CASSQVPERLATDTQYF. DNA of the CDR3: TGTGCCAGCAGCCAAGTTCCCGAGCGGCTAGCCACAGATACGCAGTATTTT.

The sample holds a few counts of this clone. The chain is built from TRBV7-9 and TRBJ1-6; TRBD1 matches 7 bases. Germline V gene data show CDR1 as SEHNR and CDR2 as FQNEAQ (reference sequence). The CDR3 runs to 16 residues. Trimming removed 1 base from V and 5 bases from J; junction bases left unmatched: 5. The CDR3 loop reads CASSLGSGQDNSPLHF. The CDR3 nucleotides read TGTGCCAGCAGCTTAGGATCTGGACAGGATAATTCACCCCTCCACTTT. Full variable domain (missing parts from reference TRBV7-9 and TRBJ1-6): DTGVSQNPRHKITKRGQNVTFRCDPISEHNRLYWYRQTLGQGPEFLTYFQNEAQLEKSRLLSDRFSAERPKGSFSTLEIQRTEQGDSAMYLCASSLGSGQDNSPLHFGNGTRLTVT.

This chain joins TRBV7-9 and TRBJ2-1; tentatively, D is TRBD1 (6 bases). CDR3 size: 19 residues. V lost 0 bases and J 0 bases, leaving 18 bases between the germline ends. CDR1 is SEHNR, CDR2 FQNEAQ, per germline (reference sequence). This CDR3 reads CASSLAGWVRGASYNEQFF. The CDR3 coding sequence is TGTGCCAGCAGCTTAGCGGGCTGGGTCAGGGGTGCCTCCTACAATGAGCAGTTCTTC. Looking up the rest from reference TRBV7-9 and TRBJ2-1 gives the full variable domain: DTGVSQNPRHKITKRGQNVTFRCDPISEHNRLYWYRQTLGQGPEFLTYFQNEAQLEKSRLLSDRFSAERPKGSFSTLEIQRTEQGDSAMYLCASSLAGWVRGASYNEQFFGPGTRLTVL.

The chain uses TRBV7-2 and TRBJ1-3; TRBD1 might be the D (5 bases). Per the germline V gene, CDR1 is SGHTA and CDR2 is FQGNSA. Trimming took off 1 base at V and 7 bases at J, with 14 bases between the two ends. The CDR3 loop spans 15 amino acids. The CDR3 bases are TGTGCCAGCAGCTTAGACTGGGGCCTGGCGAACACCATATATTTT. This gives the protein CASSLDWGLANTIYF. Variable domain in full (rest from reference TRBV7-2 and TRBJ1-3): GAGVSQSPSNKVTEKGKDVELRCDPISGHTALYWYRQSLGQGLEFLIYFQGNSAPDKSGLPSDRFSAERTGGSVSTLTIQRTQQEDSAVYLCASSLDWGLANTIYFGEGSWLTVV.

The CDR3 spells CASSPDTDRVGYGYTF. The CDR3 nucleotides read TGTGCCAGCTCACCCGACACCGACAGGGTAGGGTATGGCTACACCTTC. This chain links TRBV18 with TRBJ1-2; TRBD1 matches 7 bases. Germline CDR1 and CDR2: KGHSH and LQKENI. The CDR3 covers 16 residues. After removal of 3 bases from V and 5 bases from J, the junction contained 12 bases not matched to a gene. The entire variable domain, with the rest obtained from reference TRBV18 and TRBJ1-2, is as follows: NAGVMQNPRHLVRRRGQEARLRCSPMKGHSHVYWYRQLPEEGLKFMVYLQKENIIDESGMPKERFSAEFPKEGPSILRIQQVVRGDSAAYFCASSPDTDRVGYGYTFGSGTRLTVV.

V gene TRBV5-1 combines with J gene TRBJ2-7; D ambiguous. Trimming shortened V by 3 bases and J by 3 bases, and 10 bases separated the two germline ends. The CDR3 contains 13 residues. Germline V lookup: CDR1 SGHRS, CDR2 YFSETQ. In DNA, the CDR3 is TGCGCCAGCAGCTCCCGTCGAGGCTACGAGCAGTACTTC. The encoded protein is CASSSRRGYEQYF.

The chain combines TRBV9 with TRBJ1-1, with D perhaps TRBD1 (6 bases). The V end lost 0 bases, the J end lost 5 bases, and 23 bases lay between the germline ends. Germline V gene data show CDR1 as SGDLS and CDR2 as YYNGEE. The CDR3 runs to 18 residues. The CDR3 region has the DNA TGTGCCAGCAGCGTAGGGGGAAACTGGGGGCCGGGGCCAACTGAAGCTTTCTTT. Its protein is CASSVGGNWGPGPTEAFF.